Below are 28 T cell receptor beta chains sequenced from a single sample in a study of blood T cell repertoires in COVID-19. Data came from immunoSEQ multiplex PCR; TCRdb stores just in-frame clones and leaves some out. The sample records roughly 36,000 clones, 94% being singletons. The source material was peripheral blood. The receptors derive from a human donor with active COVID-19. The donor label of this sample is uncertain.

The chain links TRBV5-4 to TRBJ2-1; D is perhaps TRBD2 (6 bases). This CDR3 is built from 14 residues. The V gene lost 7 bases and the J gene lost 4 bases, with 15 bases spanning the gap. Germline V gene sequence: CDR1 SGHNT, CDR2 YYREEE (reference sequence). The CDR3 here is CASRFRGGYNEQFF. CDR3 DNA sequence: TGTGCCAGCCGATTCCGGGGAGGATACAATGAGCAGTTCTTC.

J is TRBJ2-1 and V is TRBV29-1; 14 bases agree with TRBD2. CDR1 is SQVTM and CDR2 is ANQGSEA in the germline V gene. Trimming removed 5 bases from V and 6 bases from J; junction bases left unmatched: 3. The CDR3 length is 14 residues. CDR3 loop: CSVRGLAGANEQFF. Here the CDR3 DNA reads TGCAGCGTTAGGGGACTAGCGGGAGCCAATGAGCAGTTCTTC.

The chain combines TRBV2 with TRBJ1-2; D is uncertain. Germline V CDR1 and CDR2: SNHLY, FYNNEI. CDR3 size: 11 residues. The V end was cut by 4 bases, the J end by 4 bases, with 4 bases between. CDR3 in amino acids: CASSVSYGYTF. The CDR3 DNA reads as TGTGCCAGCAGTGTCAGCTATGGCTACACCTTC. Drawing the rest from reference TRBV2 and TRBJ1-2, the complete variable domain is EPEVTQTPSHQVTQMGQEVILRCVPISNHLYFYWYRQILGQKVEFLVSFYNNEISEKSEIFDDQFSVERPDGSNFTLKIRSTKLEDSAMYFCASSVSYGYTFGSGTRLTVV.

This clone occurred once. This chain connects TRBV14 to TRBJ2-5; TRBD1 matches at 7 bases. This CDR3 spans 14 amino acids. Trimming took 4 bases from V and 5 from J; bases not matched to a gene: 7. Germline V gene data show CDR1 as SGHDN and CDR2 as FVKESK. CDR3 sequence reads: CASSPTGFGETQYF. The CDR3 DNA follows: TGTGCCAGCAGCCCGACAGGGTTCGGGGAGACCCAGTACTTC.

The chain combines TRBV4-3 with TRBJ1-5, with TRBD1 as a possible D gene (6 bases). The germline V gene has CDR1 LGHNA and CDR2 YSLEER. The V gene lost 0 bases and the J gene lost 10 bases, with 10 bases spanning the gap. The CDR3 consists of 13 residues. CDR3: CASSQDDGGPQHF. The CDR3 nucleotides read TGCGCCAGCAGCCAAGATGATGGGGGCCCCCAGCATTTT.

The rearrangement joins TRBV18 to TRBJ2-7, with 10 bases identical to TRBD1. This CDR3 has 16 residues. Germline V CDR1 and CDR2: KGHSH, LQKENI. V lost 3 bases to trimming and J lost 2 bases; unmatched junction nucleotides: 7. The CDR3 DNA follows: TGTGCCAGCTCACCGCCGACAGGGGGCACAACCTACGAGCAGTACTTC. Its translation: CASSPPTGGTTYEQYF.

The genes are TRBV7-2 and TRBJ2-3; 10 bases are a match to TRBD2. CDR1 SGHTA and CDR2 FQGNSA come from the germline V gene. The V and J ends lost 5 bases and 4 bases, in that order; junction bases with no gene match: 9. This CDR3 has 16 residues. CDR3 region: CASSPRAGGRADTQYF. In nucleotides, the CDR3 is TGTGCCAGCAGCCCCCGAGCGGGGGGGCGGGCAGATACGCAGTATTTT.

Concerning this clone: Other DNA sequences in the same sample also yield this CDR3. This rearrangement joins TRBV28 to TRBJ2-1, with D perhaps TRBD1 (6 bases). The CDR3 contains 14 residues. Germline CDR1 and CDR2: MDHEN and SYDVKM. V was pared by 2 bases and J by 9 bases, with 14 bases between. The CDR3, as DNA: TGTGCCAGCAGTTTAAGGACAGTTGTATTTGAGCAGTTCTTC. Its translation: CASSLRTVVFEQFF.

The chain carries TRBV19 and TRBJ2-5, with a weak D call TRBD1 (6 bases). Germline CDR1 and CDR2: LNHDA and SQIVND (reference sequence). V gave up 7 bases and J gave up 4 bases, with 13 bases separating them. The CDR3 totals 13 residues. Here the CDR3 reads CASNYRVGETQYF. The CDR3 nucleotides read TGTGCCAGTAACTACAGGGTTGGAGAGACCCAGTACTTC.

The V and J genes are TRBV27 and TRBJ2-7; D may be TRBD1 (6 bases). V shed 2 bases and J shed 1 base, with 24 bases lying between them. Germline CDR1 and CDR2: MNHEY and SMNVEV (reference sequence). The length of the CDR3 is 19 residues. CDR3 residues: CASSLIWGRIHLSSYEQYF. As DNA, the CDR3 is TGTGCCAGCAGTTTAATCTGGGGGCGCATCCATTTATCGTCCTACGAGCAGTACTTC.

The chain couples TRBV10-3 to TRBJ1-5; unclear D gene. Germline V gives CDR1 ENHRY, CDR2 SYGVKD. This CDR3 has 13 residues. V lost 6 bases and J lost 1, with 7 bases in between. The CDR3 is CAIRGGSNQPQHF. The CDR3 nucleotides read TGTGCCATCAGAGGCGGGAGCAATCAGCCCCAGCATTTT.

The chain's CDR3 is CASSPGQGATNYGYTF. The CDR3 coding sequence is TGTGCCAGCTCACCTGGACAGGGGGCGACTAACTATGGCTACACCTTC. The genes are TRBV18 and TRBJ1-2; TRBD1 matches at 11 bases. This CDR3 is 16 amino acids long. Germline values: CDR1 KGHSH, CDR2 LQKENI. With 3 bases clipped from V and 0 bases from J, the junction kept 3 bases outside the gene matches. The full variable domain, rest sourced from reference TRBV18 and TRBJ1-2, is NAGVMQNPRHLVRRRGQEARLRCSPMKGHSHVYWYRQLPEEGLKFMVYLQKENIIDESGMPKERFSAEFPKEGPSILRIQQVVRGDSAAYFCASSPGQGATNYGYTFGSGTRLTVV.

J is TRBJ2-3 and V is TRBV7-6, with 12 bases that match TRBD2. Trimming at V came to 5 bases and at J to 3 bases, leaving 6 bases not matched to a gene. From germline, CDR1 is SGHVS and CDR2 FNYEAQ. The CDR3 spans 16 residues. The CDR3 coding sequence is TGTGCCAGCAGCAAGGGACTAGCGGGTAAAACAGATACGCAGTATTTT. The encoded protein is CASSKGLAGKTDTQYF.

This chain links TRBV7-9 with TRBJ2-1; 9 bases align to TRBD2. The V and J ends lost 1 base and 8 bases, in that order; junction bases with no gene match: 6. The CDR3 contains 15 residues. CDR1 is SEHNR, CDR2 FQNEAQ, per germline (reference sequence). The CDR3 spells CASSLVAGGPHEQFF. The CDR3 DNA reads TGTGCCAGCAGCTTAGTTGCGGGAGGGCCTCATGAGCAGTTCTTC.

The chain links TRBV23-1 to TRBJ2-7; possibly TRBD1 for D (5 bases). TRBV23-1 is marked as an open reading frame, function uncertain. The ends were cut back, 0 bases at V and 5 bases at J, with 14 bases in the middle. The CDR3 totals 15 residues. DNA of the CDR3: TGCGCCAGCAGTCAATCGAGAGCCGAAGGGGACGAGCAGTACTTC. Its translation: CASSQSRAEGDEQYF.

The V and J genes are TRBV10-2 and TRBJ2-2; D is unresolved. Trimming pared 4 bases from V and 5 bases from J, leaving 14 bases between. Germline V gene sequence: CDR1 WSHSY, CDR2 SAAADI. The CDR3 contains 15 residues. CDR3 in DNA: TGCGCCAGCAGTGTGGGCCAGTTGCCTACCGGGGAGCTGTTTTTT. This gives the protein CASSVGQLPTGELFF.

J is TRBJ2-5 and V is TRBV12-3 or TRBV12-4; D gene unclear. Trimming removed 1 base from V and 2 bases from J, with 5 bases in between. CDR3 length: 13 residues. CDR3 DNA sequence: TGTGCCAGCAGTTTAGGAGGACAAGAGACCCAGTACTTC. Protein: CASSLGGQETQYF.

The genes are TRBV27 and TRBJ1-4, with D possibly TRBD1 on 6 matching bases. The CDR3 runs to 14 residues. V was cut by 5 bases and J by 7 bases, with 14 bases left in between. Germline V gives CDR1 MNHEY, CDR2 SMNVEV (reference sequence). CDR3 region: CASSHGQSGEKLFF. As DNA, the CDR3 is TGTGCCAGCAGTCACGGACAGTCAGGTGAAAAACTGTTTTTT.

This clone came up once. This chain uses TRBV5-1 with TRBJ2-7, with TRBD2 matching over 8 bases. CDR3 length equals 16 residues. The V gene end was trimmed by 0 bases and the J gene end by 0 bases; junction bases not matched to a gene: 5. CDR1 is SGHRS, CDR2 YFSETQ, per germline. Here the CDR3 reads CASSLEMSGSSYEQYF. The CDR3 DNA sequence: TGCGCCAGCAGCTTGGAAATGAGCGGGAGCTCCTACGAGCAGTACTTC.

The chain carries TRBV5-1 and TRBJ2-1; a weak D match, TRBD2 (6 bases). Germline CDR1 SGHRS, CDR2 YFSETQ. Trimming took off 3 bases at V and 6 bases at J, with 22 bases between the two ends. The CDR3 covers 17 residues. The CDR3 coding sequence is TGCGCCAGCAGCTCCCCCCTCGGGGCGGGATTCTCCAATGAGCAGTTCTTC. As protein: CASSSPLGAGFSNEQFF. The variable domain in full, with the rest retrieved from reference TRBV5-1 and TRBJ2-1, is KAGVTQTPRYLIKTRGQQVTLSCSPISGHRSVSWYQQTPGQGLQFLFEYFSETQRNKGNFPGRFSGRQFSNSRSEMNVSTLELGDSALYLCASSSPLGAGFSNEQFFGPGTRLTVL.

V and J are TRBV6-2 or TRBV6-3 and TRBJ1-1; D perhaps matches TRBD1 (5 bases). Trimming took off 7 bases at V and 5 bases at J, with 17 bases between the two ends. Germline assignment: CDR1 MNHEY and CDR2 SVGEGT. The CDR3 is 14 residues long. Written as DNA, the CDR3 is TGTGCCAGCATCCCGGGCAGGGTTCGGACTGAAGCTTTCTTT. This sequence encodes CASIPGRVRTEAFF.

This clone was seen more than once but under ten times. The genes are TRBV7-9 and TRBJ1-1; weak D call: TRBD1 (6 bases). Trimming removed 5 bases from V and 1 base from J, with 23 bases in between. The germline CDR1 and CDR2 sequences are SEHNR and FQNEAQ (reference sequence). The CDR3 consists of 18 residues. Here the CDR3 DNA reads TGTGCCAGCAGCCAAGGGATAACACGGACAGAATGGAACACTGAAGCTTTCTTT. Translation: CASSQGITRTEWNTEAFF.

This clone appeared a single time. The rearrangement joins TRBV28 to TRBJ1-5; 8 nucleotides match TRBD1. V trimming: 5 bases; J trimming: 12 bases; junction bases outside the gene matches: 3. The CDR3 sequence is 11 residues long. Per germline, CDR1 MDHEN and CDR2 SYDVKM. CDR3 DNA sequence: TGTGCCAGCAGTAAGGACAGGGTCCAGCATTTT. Protein: CASSKDRVQHF.

The V gene is TRBV5-5, the J gene TRBJ1-2; 8 bases are shared with TRBD1. CDR1 SGHKS and CDR2 YYEKEE come from the germline V gene (reference sequence). V lost 2 bases and J lost 6; bases outside the gene matches: 6. CDR3 length: 14 amino acids. Written as DNA, the CDR3 is TGTGCCAGCAGCTTAGGACAGGGCAGTAATGGCTACACCTTC. This encodes CASSLGQGSNGYTF.

The chain couples TRBV19 to TRBJ1-5; D ambiguous. V was clipped by 3 bases and J by 1 base, with 7 bases between them. CDR1 is LNHDA, CDR2 SQIVND, per germline (reference sequence). The CDR3 spans 14 residues. Here the CDR3 reads CASSMMGSNQPQHF. CDR3 bases: TGTGCCAGTAGTATGATGGGCAGCAATCAGCCCCAGCATTTT.

J is TRBJ2-7 and V is TRBV2; perhaps TRBD2 as D (5 bases). V dropped 6 bases and J dropped 0 bases, with 12 bases sitting between them. This CDR3 region has 14 residues. Germline V gene sequence: CDR1 SNHLY, CDR2 FYNNEI. This CDR3 is CASSRTEVSYEQYF. The CDR3 DNA reads TGTGCCAGCAGCCGGACGGAGGTCTCCTACGAGCAGTACTTC.

The J gene is TRBJ2-1, the V gene TRBV6-5; a weak D match, TRBD1 (5 bases). The CDR3 consists of 12 residues. The germline V gene encodes CDR1 MNHEY and CDR2 SVGAGI. V was pared by 6 bases and J by 7 bases, with 10 bases between. The CDR3 DNA follows: TGTGCCAGCAGGGGGCACGGAAATGAGCAGTTCTTC. Its translation is CASRGHGNEQFF.

This clone was observed a single time. The V and J genes are TRBV7-2 and TRBJ1-2; D is undetermined. CDR1 is SGHTA and CDR2 is FQGNSA in the germline V gene. Trimming pared 0 bases from V and 1 base from J, leaving 12 bases between. The CDR3 loop spans 16 amino acids. CDR3 sequence (DNA): TGTGCCAGCAGCTTAGCGGTAGGCCAGGTTAACTATGGCTACACCTTC. Translating gives CASSLAVGQVNYGYTF.